This T cell receptor (beta chain) appears in the sequencing data of a study of T cell responses to AZD1222 COVID-19 vaccine. Overall study results and limits: Donors were mostly white British, more females; clonal diversity possibly underestimated.

Per the germline V gene, CDR1 is SNHLY and CDR2 is FYNNEI. The CDR3 runs to 13 residues. V was pared by 5 bases and J by 6 bases, with 11 bases between. Notes on this clone: What it binds is unknown.

TCRdb keeps only in-frame clones here, not all; method: immunoSEQ multiplex PCR. The sample shows 100,000 or so clones, around 84% of them seen only once. This chain links TRBV2 with TRBJ1-5, with D unresolved. The specimen was peripheral blood, collected 28 days after the second AZD1222 dose. The clonotype comes from an adult who received the AZD1222 COVID-19 vaccine. The CDR3 DNA is TGTGCCAGCAGTCCGGGAATGGGTCAGCCCCAGCATTTT. As protein: CASSPGMGQPQHF.